The entry below gives a single T cell receptor (beta chain) sequence along with its context. Its antigen has not been determined. Per-nucleotide qualities are absent, and no much larger clonotype sits a single base away. The sample originates from a study of blood T cell repertoires in COVID-19 (TCRdb year 2020). For the study in its entirety: The collaborator samples originated in the United States, Italy and Spain and spanned the acute and convalescent phases of COVID-19. The material from the prospective study consisted of cDNA or gDNA derived from T cells, B-cell-depleted T cells, or PBMCs. The dataset comprised deeply sampled blood TCRbeta repertoires from subjects exposed to, actively infected with, or recovered from COVID-19. A freely available public database, intended as a resource for researchers studying the immune response to SARS-CoV-2, is where the repertoires were released. Samples came from the ongoing ImmuneRACE study (first 160 participants) plus 1,254 subjects from 6 global collaborators. The sample metadata nearly always contained a de-identified subject ID, COVID-19 status, age in years and sex. Where HLA class I and class II types were available, the types were taken from metadata supplied by the sample provider, not from assay-based typing.

TCRbeta CDR3 regions were amplified from genomic DNA by means of the immunoSEQ Assay, a bias-controlled multiplex PCR. The source study handled its data this way. The number of nucleated cells in each sample was estimated by amplification of reference gene primers within the assay. Sequence reads were collapsed and filtered to measure the absolute abundance of every unique TCRbeta CDR3 rearrangement. For each sample, productive Simpson clonality was calculated as the square root of Simpson's diversity index over productive rearrangements. This is the immuneACCESS table as TCRdb keeps it, with only in-frame sequences that have V and J called. A part of the clones is gone; compared with another copy, unresolved V genes explain less than half, and the rest is unexplained. V and J calls and clone size come straight from that table; D and trimming were deduced from the DNA. Present in this sample are 100,000 or so clones, 65% to 90% of which were seen just once. The top ten constitute roughly 2.5% of the sample.

Overall study results and their limits: How much clinical and demographic metadata was included differed by source and by participant, and the metadata was provided uncurated.

Participants in the prospective study were enrolled through a virtual design, were aged roughly 18 to 90 years, and lived in about 25 United States geographic areas. To assign participants to cohorts, the prospective study relied on clinical history that participants themselves reported in a screening survey and a study questionnaire. For ImmuneRACE Cohort 3, a participant was defined as recovered based on two consecutive negative NP/OP PCR tests, clearance by a healthcare professional, or resolution of symptoms. In the prospective study, whole blood, serum and a nasopharyngeal or oropharyngeal swab were collected from each participant by mobile phlebotomists. Prospective study participants could optionally give additional blood draws and questionnaires over an approximately two-month period. Before DNA extraction, blood samples from the prospective study were shipped at room temperature or frozen.

The germline ends are 13 bases apart after V is trimmed by 0 bases and J by 8 bases. The CDR3 numbers 14 residues from cysteine through phenylalanine. The only DNA kept is the CDR3, 42 bases in frame from the first base. CDR1 and CDR2 are drawn from the germline V gene (reference sequence): LNHNV, YYDKDF. Sequences were obtained from PBMCs or T cells enriched from blood (not recorded which). Recombination linked TRBV15 to TRBJ1-2; a tentative D call is TRBD1 (5 bases match). This receptor was identified in a woman aged 45-65 years who had recovered from COVID-19. The nucleotides read TGTGCCACCAGCAGAGATGCAGGGTTTGGCGGCTACACCTTC. Its protein is CATSRDAGFGGYTF.